Sequencing of this T cell receptor (beta chain) was carried out in a study of human T cells and chemical hapten exposure (dated by TCRdb to the early 2020s). Concerning the study at large: Libraries were combined into a pool for sequencing, and differences in TCR yield between samples came mainly from small differences in library volumes within the pool. Peripheral blood TCR repertoire changes were tracked in vivo in alopecia patients during primary and secondary sensitization to the hapten diphenylcyclopropenone (DPC).

Total RNA was extracted from unfractionated whole blood collected in Tempus Blood RNA tubes. Four or five healthy volunteers acted as controls for TCR sequencing and had blood drawn at day 0, 2 weeks and 6 weeks. As concerns this clonotype: The target of this receptor is not known. No base-level quality is on record; no much larger clone is a single base apart.

During library preparation, unique molecular identifiers were attached to individual cDNA molecules so that TCRs could be counted quantitatively and reproducibly. From each blood RNA sample, both TCR alpha and TCR beta chains were sequenced. The paper's data handling went like this. A median of around 100,000 TCRs per sample was observed, with a range of about 20,000 to 700,000. The Decombinator software suite was used to annotate V, J and CDR3 in the TCR reads. For the PS versus PT1 abundance plots, all samples were subsampled to the same number of TCRs (28,000). Expanded TCRs were defined as absent before sensitization and observed at least eight times at the 2-week time point. TCRdb's own reprocessing of the public reads used fastp at Q25 and MiXCR and kept productive beta chains. For every CDR3 protein sequence, its rows merge into one entry that carries the most common genes and DNA. The V and J calls here are based on TCRdb, not the publication. For this sample the table gives about 120,000 distinct CDR3 sequences, of which approximately 9.3% were detected only once. More than 1.3% of the sample comes from the top ten.

The CDR3 covers 15 residues, taking in both the cysteine and the phenylalanine. Only the CDR3 DNA is retained, 45 bases long and in frame from the first base. The V end gives up 2 bases and the J end 6 bases, leaving 5 bases in the junction not matched to a gene. CDR1 and CDR2 are drawn from the germline V gene: KGHSH, LQKENI. The research as a whole found: DPC sensitization did not change the number of TCRs with a frequency above 1 in 1000, and there was no evidence of changes in global repertoire structure. Repeated subsampling changed both the strength of the expansion versus patch-test correlation and the threshold at which that correlation became significant.

Sequencing was carried out using whole blood. The sequence derives from a human donor in good health. Some clones in this sample may be carry-over from other donors' samples. Donor details come from another sample of the same person, matched by shared clones. The rearrangement joined TRBV18 to TRBJ2-5, with 11 bases matching TRBD2. For the CDR3, the sequence is CASSPGTSGQKTQYF. The DNA sequence reads TGTGCCAGCTCACCAGGGACTAGCGGACAAAAGACCCAGTACTTC.